The clone carrying this T cell receptor (beta chain) appeared a few times. Sequencing was performed with immunoSEQ multiplex PCR; in TCRdb, only in-frame clones are kept and a portion is missing. The table has 150,000 or so clones, 80% to 95% seen once. The source of the sample is a study of T cell responses to AZD1222 COVID-19 vaccine. The CDR3 runs 15 residues. Germline-derived CDR1 and CDR2 are SGHNT and YYREEE (reference sequence). V was pared by 10 bases and J by 1 base, with 20 bases between. The chain is built from TRBV5-4 and TRBJ2-5; D is perhaps TRBD2 (5 bases). This sequence originates from an adult in good health. Sequencing was performed on peripheral blood, taken on day 0 of AZD1222 vaccination. CDR3 region: CAGTIDLATQETQYF. For the CDR3, the DNA is TGTGCCGGAACCATAGATCTAGCCACCCAAGAGACCCAGTACTTC.